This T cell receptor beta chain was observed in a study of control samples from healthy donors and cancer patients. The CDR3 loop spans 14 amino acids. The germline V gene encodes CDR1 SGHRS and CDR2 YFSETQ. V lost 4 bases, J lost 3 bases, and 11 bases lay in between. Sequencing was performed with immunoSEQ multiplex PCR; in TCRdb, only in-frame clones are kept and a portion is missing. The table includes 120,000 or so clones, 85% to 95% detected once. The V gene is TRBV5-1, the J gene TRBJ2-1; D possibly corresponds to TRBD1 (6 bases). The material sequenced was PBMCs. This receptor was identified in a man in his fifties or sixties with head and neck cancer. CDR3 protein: CASSPGQLYNEQFF. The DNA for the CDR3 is TGCGCCAGCAGCCCCGGACAGCTCTACAATGAGCAGTTCTTC.